Following are 6 T cell receptor beta chains from one sample sequenced in a study of T cell changes during pregnancy in multiple sclerosis. Libraries were prepared by immunoSEQ multiplex PCR; TCRdb keeps only in-frame clonotypes and omits some of them. In the table there are 79,000 or so clones, more than 85% of which are singletons. Specimen: peripheral blood, collected in the first trimester of pregnancy. The receptor set was obtained from a female donor in good health, enrolled as a control in a pregnancy study.

This clone appeared a single time. The chain couples TRBV6-5 to TRBJ2-3; D not resolved. The CDR3 consists of 14 residues. Germline CDR1 is MNHEY and CDR2 is SVGAGI. Trimming left V 6 bases short and J 1 base short, with 11 bases between. CDR3 protein: CASRGGPGTDTQYF. As DNA, the CDR3 is TGTGCCAGCAGGGGTGGGCCGGGCACAGATACGCAGTATTTT.

The genes are TRBV9 and TRBJ1-2, with D possibly being TRBD1 (5 bases). CDR1 is SGDLS, CDR2 YYNGEE, per germline. V lost 5 bases to trimming and J lost 4 bases, with 15 bases between them. The CDR3 length is 14 residues. Here the CDR3 DNA reads TGTGCCAGCAGAGCCGGGCAGGGCACCTATGGCTACACCTTC. Its protein product is CASRAGQGTYGYTF. Complete variable domain (other parts from reference TRBV9 and TRBJ1-2): DSGVTQTPKHLITATGQRVTLRCSPRSGDLSVYWYQQSLDQGLQFLIQYYNGEERAKGNILERFSAQQFPDLHSELNLSSLELGDSALYFCASRAGQGTYGYTFGSGTRLTVV.

This chain links TRBV9 with TRBJ2-5; maybe TRBD1 (6 bases). The V and J ends lost 4 bases and 9 bases respectively, with 19 bases between them. The V gene's germline CDR1 is SGDLS and CDR2 YYNGEE. CDR3 length: 14 residues. In nucleotides, the CDR3 is TGTGCCAGCAGCCTTAGACAGGACGGGTTGGCCCAGTACTTC. Translation: CASSLRQDGLAQYF.

This clone was found once. This chain connects TRBV21-1 to TRBJ2-7; whether TRBD2, the table's D call, matches the DNA was not checked. TRBV21-1 is termed a pseudogene. The CDR3 spans 13 residues. CDR3 residues: CASPQDSGYEQYF. The CDR3 nucleotides read TGTGCCAGCCCCCAAGACTCGGGATACGAGCAGTACTTC.

The chain combines TRBV4-3 with TRBJ2-6; D perhaps matches TRBD1 (6 bases). Trimming removed 1 base at V and 2 bases at J, with 9 bases between. Germline V gives CDR1 LGHNA, CDR2 YSLEER. This CDR3 has 16 amino acids. For the CDR3, the DNA is TGCGCCAGCAGCCAAGTCGCAGGGGCTGGGGCCAACGTCCTGACTTTC. Its translation: CASSQVAGAGANVLTF.

The V call is TRBV5-6, the J call TRBJ1-3; D is undetermined. The V gene's germline CDR1 is SGHDT and CDR2 YYEEEE. The CDR3 has 13 residues. V shed 3 bases and J shed 0 bases, with 4 bases lying between them. CDR3 loop: CASSYFSGNTIYF. DNA of the CDR3: TGTGCCAGCAGCTACTTCTCTGGAAACACCATATATTTT. Combining the CDR3 with reference TRBV5-6 and TRBJ1-3 gives the whole variable domain DAGVTQSPTHLIKTRGQQVTLRCSPKSGHDTVSWYQQALGQGPQFIFQYYEEEERQRGNFPDRFSGHQFPNYSSELNVNALLLGDSALYLCASSYFSGNTIYFGEGSWLTVV.